This TCR beta chain appears in the sequencing data of a study of cytotoxic CD8 clonotypes in ibrutinib-treated CLL. For the study at large: The authors obtained response samples at a median of approximately 12 months of treatment, range 6 to 36. Study findings and constraints: Baseline-level clonality went beyond age-matched healthy donors and moved in step with circulating CD8+ T-cell counts. Sustained-remission and progressing patients were not sampled at matched times.

This CDR3 is 14 amino acids long. Germline V gives CDR1 LGHNT, CDR2 FRNRAP. V was clipped by 6 bases and J by 7 bases; unmatched bases: 11. Measured with immunoSEQ multiplex PCR; TCRdb has only the in-frame clones, and not every one. Counted here are around 200,000 clones, roughly three quarters occurring once; the ten biggest clones make up over 5.5%. Note on this clone: As yet, its antigen is unknown.

The V gene is TRBV12-5, the J gene TRBJ1-2; 7 nucleotides line up with TRBD1. This TCR derives from a human donor with chronic lymphocytic leukemia. Sample: PBMCs, taken after 12 months of ibrutinib treatment. CDR3 bases: TGTGCTAGTGGCATAGACAGGGTTGTGCGTGGCTACACCTTC. It translates to CASGIDRVVRGYTF. Drawing the rest from reference TRBV12-5 and TRBJ1-2, the complete variable domain is DARVTQTPRHKVTEMGQEVTMRCQPILGHNTVFWYRQTMMQGLELLAYFRNRAPLDDSGMPKDRFSAEMPDATLATLKIQPSEPRDSAVYFCASGIDRVVRGYTFGSGTRLTVV.